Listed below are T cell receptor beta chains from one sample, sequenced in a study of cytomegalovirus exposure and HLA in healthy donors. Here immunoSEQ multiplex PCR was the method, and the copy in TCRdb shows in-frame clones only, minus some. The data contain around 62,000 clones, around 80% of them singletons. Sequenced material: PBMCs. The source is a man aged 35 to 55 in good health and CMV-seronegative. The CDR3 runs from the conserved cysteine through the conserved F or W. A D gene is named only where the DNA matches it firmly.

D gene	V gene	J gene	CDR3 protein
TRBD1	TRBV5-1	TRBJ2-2	CASSLDRGYTGELFF
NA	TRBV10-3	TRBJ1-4	CAISESPREGEKLFF
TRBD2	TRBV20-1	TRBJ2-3	CSVAGEDTQYF
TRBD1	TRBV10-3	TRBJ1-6	CAISESGTGGNSPLHF
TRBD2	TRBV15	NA	CATSRELAGAGYEQYF
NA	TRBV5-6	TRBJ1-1	CASSGDTGAENTEAFF
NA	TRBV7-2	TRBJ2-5	CASSLQREGETQYF
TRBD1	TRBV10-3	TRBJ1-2	CAISGTGDNYGYTF
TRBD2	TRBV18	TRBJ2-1	CASSASGGPYNEQFF
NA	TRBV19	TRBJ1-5	CASSIWTEYQPQHF
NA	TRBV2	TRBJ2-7	CASSARRNSYEQYF
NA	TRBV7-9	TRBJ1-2	CSSSLSVYGYTF
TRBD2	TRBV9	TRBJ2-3	CASSALGGAGGLDTQYF
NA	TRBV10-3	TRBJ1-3	CAITTVSGNTIYF
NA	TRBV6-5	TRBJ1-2	CASRMARFYGYTF
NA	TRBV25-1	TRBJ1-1	CASSDGGHLNTEAFF
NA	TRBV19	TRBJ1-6	CASSIRQGRKDSPLHF
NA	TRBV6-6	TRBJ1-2	CASSYRGASYTF
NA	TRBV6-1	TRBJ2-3	CASSVGRGLNIDTQYF
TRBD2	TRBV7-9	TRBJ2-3	CASSDLAGVGTDTQYF
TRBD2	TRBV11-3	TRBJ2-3	CASSLAGGSDTQYF
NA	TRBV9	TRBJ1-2	CASSVGGPAIVGYTF
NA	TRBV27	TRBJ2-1	CASSLLGPAGSDEQFF
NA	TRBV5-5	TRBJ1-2	CASSLGQGPANYGYTF
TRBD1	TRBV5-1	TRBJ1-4	CASSLGDRNEKLFF
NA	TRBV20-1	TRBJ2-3	CSTTANTQYF
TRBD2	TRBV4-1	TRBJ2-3	CASSLIAGDSTDTQYF
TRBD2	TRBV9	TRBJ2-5	CASSVGGLAEQETQYF
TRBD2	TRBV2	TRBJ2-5	CASRPMKGGSGRTETQYF